Listed below are T cell receptor beta chains from one sample, sequenced in a study of cytomegalovirus exposure and HLA in healthy donors. Sequenced by immunoSEQ multiplex PCR; TCRdb stores in-frame clones only, minus some. The table records approximately 160,000 clones, roughly 87% of them present only once. Sequenced: PBMCs. The receptors derive from a girl aged 10 to 17 in good health and CMV-seropositive. Both conserved end residues are part of each CDR3. The D gene is left open where the match is weak. Not every row has a clone size; where given, it reads once, few, many or a size class.

D gene: TRBD2
clone size: NA
V gene: TRBV5-6
CDR3 length: 15
J gene: TRBJ2-7
CDR3 protein: CASTRASGLAGVQYF
CDR3 DNA: TGTGCCAGCACCAGAGCCTCGGGACTAGCGGGAGTCCAGTACTTC

D gene: NA
clone size: NA
V gene: TRBV11-2
CDR3 length: 11
J gene: TRBJ2-7
CDR3 protein: CASSWRVSQYF
CDR3 DNA: TGTGCCAGCAGCTGGAGGGTTTCGCAGTACTTC

D gene: TRBD2
clone size: NA
V gene: TRBV9
CDR3 length: 14
J gene: TRBJ2-5
CDR3 protein: CASSPVGGQETQYF
CDR3 DNA: TGTGCCAGCAGCCCAGTGGGGGGGCAAGAGACCCAGTACTTC

D gene: TRBD1
clone size: NA
V gene: TRBV27
CDR3 length: 15
J gene: TRBJ2-1
CDR3 protein: CASSLGTGSYNEQFF
CDR3 DNA: TGTGCCAGCAGTTTAGGGACAGGGTCTTACAATGAGCAGTTCTTC

D gene: NA
clone size: NA
V gene: TRBV28
CDR3 length: 11
J gene: TRBJ2-1
CDR3 protein: CASSFRNEQFF
CDR3 DNA: TGTGCCAGCAGTTTCCGTAATGAGCAGTTCTTC

D gene: NA
clone size: NA
V gene: TRBV2
CDR3 length: 14
J gene: TRBJ1-5
CDR3 protein: CASSEQRADQPQHF
CDR3 DNA: TGTGCCAGCAGTGAACAGAGGGCCGATCAGCCCCAGCATTTT

D gene: NA
clone size: NA
V gene: TRBV25-1
CDR3 length: 12
J gene: TRBJ1-1
CDR3 protein: CASSGGGTEAFF
CDR3 DNA: TGTGCCAGCAGTGGGGGGGGCACTGAAGCTTTCTTT

D gene: NA
clone size: few
V gene: TRBV28
CDR3 length: 18
J gene: TRBJ1-2
CDR3 protein: CASSLGGAQGVGRGGYTF
CDR3 DNA: TGTGCCAGCAGTTTAGGGGGGGCACAGGGAGTAGGAAGAGGGGGCTACACCTTC

D gene: NA
clone size: once
V gene: TRBV6-6
CDR3 length: 13
J gene: TRBJ2-5
CDR3 protein: CASSYSRGETQYF
CDR3 DNA: TGTGCCAGCAGTTACTCGAGGGGGGAGACCCAGTACTTC

D gene: NA
clone size: NA
V gene: TRBV6-5
CDR3 length: 13
J gene: TRBJ2-7
CDR3 protein: CASTAGRSYEQYF
CDR3 DNA: TGTGCCAGCACGGCAGGGCGTTCCTACGAGCAGTACTTC

D gene: NA
clone size: once
V gene: TRBV10-3
CDR3 length: 11
J gene: TRBJ2-1
CDR3 protein: CASGGTNEQFF
CDR3 DNA: TGTGCCTCAGGAGGGACCAATGAGCAGTTCTTC

D gene: TRBD1
clone size: NA
V gene: TRBV6-1
CDR3 length: 14
J gene: TRBJ2-1
CDR3 protein: CASSVGQGVGEQFF
CDR3 DNA: TGTGCCAGCAGCGTGGGACAGGGGGTAGGTGAGCAGTTCTTC

D gene: TRBD2
clone size: few
V gene: TRBV7-6
CDR3 length: 16
J gene: TRBJ2-7
CDR3 protein: CASSLRPGGISYEQYF
CDR3 DNA: TGTGCCAGCAGTTTGAGGCCGGGAGGGATCTCCTACGAGCAGTACTTC

D gene: TRBD1
clone size: NA
V gene: TRBV27
CDR3 length: 13
J gene: TRBJ2-7
CDR3 protein: CASNQQGSYEQYF
CDR3 DNA: TGTGCCAGCAACCAACAGGGGTCGTACGAGCAGTACTTC

D gene: TRBD1
clone size: NA
V gene: TRBV19
CDR3 length: 13
J gene: TRBJ2-7
CDR3 protein: CASSPGTGYEQYF
CDR3 DNA: TGTGCCAGTAGTCCCGGGACAGGGTACGAGCAGTACTTC

D gene: TRBD1
clone size: NA
V gene: TRBV5-4
CDR3 length: 15
J gene: TRBJ1-2
CDR3 protein: CASSLRSTGDYGYTF
CDR3 DNA: TGTGCCAGCAGCTTGAGATCGACAGGGGACTATGGCTACACCTTC

D gene: NA
clone size: NA
V gene: TRBV4-1
CDR3 length: 15
J gene: TRBJ1-4
CDR3 protein: CASSQDGSRGEKLFF
CDR3 DNA: TGCGCCAGCAGCCAAGATGGATCCCGAGGTGAAAAACTGTTTTTT